The clone carrying this T cell receptor (beta chain) was counted ten times or more. Investigators amplified TCR beta CDR3 regions from RNA transcripts. HTBI-primed first-round RT-PCR preceded second-round multiplex PCR. Via MiXCR, TCRdb re-called the multiplex PCR reads, giving one row per CDR3 protein. The sample records 300,000 to 500,000 distinct CDR3 sequences, approximately 15% being singletons. The data originate from a study of Graves' ophthalmopathy and Graves' hyperthyroidism. The length of the CDR3 is 15 residues. The germline V gene has CDR1 KGHDR and CDR2 SFDVKD. Trimming at V came to 5 bases and at J to 3 bases, leaving 7 bases not matched to a gene.

Sequenced input: peripheral blood. The TCR sequence derives from a woman between 18 and 30 years old with stable Graves' hyperthyroidism. This sequence joins TRBV24-1 and TRBJ1-2, with 8 positions matching TRBD1. Written as DNA, the CDR3 is TGTGCCACCAGTGCCCGGACAGGGACTGACTATGGCTACACCTTC. Translation gives CATSARTGTDYGYTF.